These 23 T cell receptor beta chains were all obtained from the same sample, sequenced in a study of cytomegalovirus exposure and HLA in healthy donors. The PCR employed 60 Vbeta primers together with 13 Jbeta primers. The data were produced by immunoSEQ multiplex PCR, yet TCRdb's version contains in-frame clones alone and is incomplete. The sample has roughly 110,000 clones, about 64% seen once. Sequenced: PBMCs. All receptors derive from a female donor in good health and CMV-seronegative.

This chain links TRBV28 with TRBJ2-5, with 8 bases lining up with TRBD2. Gene TRBJ2-7 matches the end of the DNA better, so the J call may be wrong. CDR3 size: 17 residues. Germline CDR1 reads MDHEN; CDR2 reads SYDVKM. CDR3 nucleotide sequence: TGTGCCAGCAGTTTAGGGGGGGCTAGCGGGCACTCCTACGAGCAGTACTTC. Translating it yields CASSLGGASGHSYEQYF.

This clone has just a few counts. In DNA form, the CDR3 reads TGTGCCAGCAGCTCCCGACTAGGAGGCGGGGAGCTGTTTTTT. Translated, it gives CASSSRLGGGELFF. This chain links TRBV11-2 with TRBJ2-2; the D gene is possibly TRBD2 (6 bases). V lost 4 bases, J lost 7 bases, and 13 bases lay in between. The CDR3 covers 14 residues. The V gene's germline CDR1 is SGHAT and CDR2 FQNNGV.

The chain couples TRBV6-6 to TRBJ2-1; possible D gene TRBD2, 6 bases. The germline V gene has CDR1 MNHNY and CDR2 SVGAGI (reference sequence). V was cut by 8 bases and J by 3 bases, with 11 bases left in between. The CDR3 has 13 amino acids. CDR3: CASCGARYNEQFF. The CDR3 DNA reads as TGTGCCAGCTGCGGGGCTCGCTACAATGAGCAGTTCTTC.

J is TRBJ2-7 and V is TRBV11-3; D is unresolved. Germline CDR1 and CDR2: SGHNT and YENEEA. The V and J ends lost 1 base and 2 bases respectively, with 12 bases between them. The CDR3 covers 15 residues. The CDR3 sequence is CASSLGTLTTYEQYF. In DNA, the CDR3 is TGTGCCAGCAGCTTAGGTACATTAACCACCTACGAGCAGTACTTC.

In its sample, this clone was seen once. J is TRBJ1-5 and V is TRBV15; D is perhaps TRBD1 (6 bases). The CDR3 consists of 13 residues. Per the germline V gene, CDR1 is LNHNV and CDR2 is YYDKDF (reference sequence). Deletions cut 7 bases from V and 2 bases from J, with 9 bases between. Here the CDR3 DNA reads TGTGCCACCAACAGGGAGGGCAATCAGCCCCAGCATTTT. This translates into CATNREGNQPQHF.

The rearrangement links TRBV11-2 to TRBJ2-1; TRBD1 aligns across 10 bases. Looked up from germline, CDR1 is SGHAT and CDR2 is FQNNGV. The CDR3 runs to 15 residues. Trimming at V came to 3 bases and at J to 7 bases, leaving 6 bases not matched to a gene. As DNA, the CDR3 is TGTGCCAGCAGCTTCACCGGACAGGGGGGGAATGAGCAGTTCTTC. This sequence encodes CASSFTGQGGNEQFF.

This chain joins TRBV5-4 and TRBJ2-7, with 12 bases that match TRBD2. In germline, CDR1 is SGHNT, CDR2 YYREEE (reference sequence). V trimming: 4 bases; J trimming: 3 bases; junction bases outside the gene matches: 14. The CDR3 totals 18 residues. The CDR3 here is CASSPALGLAGIDYEQYF. The CDR3 DNA is TGTGCCAGCAGCCCGGCTCTAGGACTAGCGGGGATAGACTACGAGCAGTACTTC.

The V gene is TRBV7-9, the J gene TRBJ2-7; unclear D gene. Trimming took off 6 bases at V and 2 bases at J, with 11 bases between the two ends. The germline gives CDR1 SEHNR, CDR2 FQNEAQ (reference sequence). CDR3 size: 13 residues. CDR3 coding DNA: TGTGCCAGCAGAGGCGGAATAACCTACGAGCAGTACTTC. Translating it yields CASRGGITYEQYF.

V and J are TRBV19 and TRBJ2-5, with 9 bases fitting TRBD2. This CDR3 contains 14 residues. Trimming at V came to 5 bases and at J to 9 bases, leaving 10 bases not matched to a gene. The germline V gene has CDR1 LNHDA and CDR2 SQIVND (reference sequence). The CDR3 nucleotides are TGTGCCAGTAGTCGGTCCGGCGGGAGGGCCCCCCAGTACTTC. Translation: CASSRSGGRAPQYF.

In nucleotides, the CDR3 is TGTGCCAGCAGCCTACAGACAGGGGACCCCTATGGCTACACCTTC. It is translated as CASSLQTGDPYGYTF. The chain uses TRBV14 and TRBJ1-2, with 8 positions matching TRBD1. The CDR3 consists of 15 residues. Trimming at V came to 4 bases and at J to 4 bases, leaving 8 bases not matched to a gene. The germline CDR1 and CDR2 sequences are SGHDN and FVKESK.

The J gene is TRBJ1-2, the V gene TRBV5-1; 7 bases match TRBD1. Trimming at V came to 0 bases and at J to 3 bases, leaving 14 bases not matched to a gene. Per germline, CDR1 SGHRS and CDR2 YFSETQ. The CDR3 has 18 amino acids. The CDR3 DNA reads TGCGCCAGCAGCTTGGCCCTACAGGGGAAAAAGGCGGACTATGGCTACACCTTC. Translation: CASSLALQGKKADYGYTF.

The V gene is TRBV4-3, the J gene TRBJ2-7, with a possible D match to TRBD1 (5 bases). Trimming pared 3 bases from V and 4 bases from J, leaving 10 bases between. Per germline, CDR1 LGHNA and CDR2 YSLEER. The CDR3 totals 13 residues. This CDR3 is CASSHAGHYEQYF. For the CDR3, the DNA is TGCGCCAGCAGCCATGCCGGACATTACGAGCAGTACTTC.

The chain links TRBV10-1 to TRBJ2-2, with TRBD2 matching over 10 bases. V shed 3 bases, J shed 3 bases, and the junction held 10 bases outside the gene matches. This CDR3 contains 18 residues. Germline loops: CDR1 WNHNN, CDR2 SYGVQD (reference sequence). CDR3 sequence: CASSDSGRTGVYTGELFF. The CDR3 DNA sequence: TGCGCCAGCAGTGATAGCGGGAGGACCGGGGTTTACACCGGGGAGCTGTTTTTT.

This chain uses TRBV5-1 with TRBJ1-6, with TRBD1 matching over 9 bases. Per germline, CDR1 SGHRS and CDR2 YFSETQ. The CDR3 runs 14 residues. V shed 0 bases and J 8 bases; nucleotides not matched to a gene: 0. The DNA of the CDR3 is TGCGCCAGCAGCTTGGGGACAGGGGATTCACCCCTCCACTTT. This encodes CASSLGTGDSPLHF.

The chain couples TRBV19 to TRBJ2-7; 15 bases match TRBD2. Trimming cost V 4 bases and J 7 bases; bases outside gene matches: 14. The CDR3 loop spans 18 amino acids. CDR1 and CDR2 (germline): LNHDA, SQIVND (reference sequence). This CDR3 is CASSTRQGLAGGSGEQYF. The CDR3, as DNA: TGTGCCAGTAGTACCCGCCAGGGACTAGCGGGAGGTTCTGGTGAGCAGTACTTC. Supplemented by reference TRBV19 and TRBJ2-7, the full variable domain reads DGGITQSPKYLFRKEGQNVTLSCEQNLNHDAMYWYRQDPGQGLRLIYYSQIVNDFQKGDIAEGYSVSREKKESFPLTVTSAQKNPTAFYLCASSTRQGLAGGSGEQYFGPGTRLTVT.

The rearrangement links TRBV7-3 to TRBJ2-3; 14 bases match TRBD2. Germline V CDR1 and CDR2: SGHTA, FQGTGA. Losses at the gene ends were 5 bases for V and 5 bases for J; bases not matched to a gene: 6. This CDR3 region has 16 residues. The CDR3: CASSAGTSGRRDTQYF. In nucleotides, the CDR3 is TGTGCCAGCAGCGCCGGGACTAGCGGGAGAAGAGATACGCAGTATTTT. The full variable domain, completed using reference TRBV7-3 and TRBJ2-3, is GAGVSQTPSNKVTEKGKYVELRCDPISGHTALYWYRQSLGQGPEFLIYFQGTGAADDSGLPNDRFFAVRPEGSVSTLKIQRTERGDSAVYLCASSAGTSGRRDTQYFGPGTRLTVL.

The gene calls are TRBV7-9 and TRBJ2-7; no clear D. Germline V gene data show CDR1 as SEHNR and CDR2 as FQNEAQ (reference sequence). The CDR3 length is 13 residues. With 6 bases removed from V and 0 bases from J, the gap between germline ends came to 9 bases. CDR3 DNA: TGTGCCAGCAGTCTGTCCCCCTCCTACGAGCAGTACTTC. Translated, it gives CASSLSPSYEQYF.

This clone was found once. The chain employs TRBV2 and TRBJ2-5; maybe TRBD1 (6 bases). The J call may not be correct, given that the DNA end is closer to TRBJ2-7. Germline values: CDR1 SNHLY, CDR2 FYNNEI. The CDR3 extends over 13 amino acids. The CDR3 loop is CASSVQGFNEQYF. CDR3 nucleotides: TGTGCCAGCAGTGTTCAGGGGTTCAACGAGCAGTACTTC.

The chain is built from TRBV19 and TRBJ2-3, with D unclear. CDR1 LNHDA and CDR2 SQIVND come from the germline V gene (reference sequence). The length of the CDR3 is 14 residues. V was clipped by 7 bases and J by 7 bases, with 18 bases between them. Here the CDR3 reads CASTPQEDKNTQYF. DNA of the CDR3: TGTGCCAGTACCCCACAAGAAGACAAGAATACGCAGTATTTT.

V and J are TRBV19 and TRBJ2-2, with a possible D match to TRBD1 (6 bases). V dropped 3 bases and J dropped 6 bases, with 17 bases sitting between them. The CDR3 is made up of 16 amino acids. CDR1 and CDR2 (germline): LNHDA, SQIVND (reference sequence). CDR3 bases: TGTGCCAGTAGTATGGGATCCAGGGGCTTGGCCGGGGAGCTGTTTTTT. Amino acid sequence: CASSMGSRGLAGELFF.

The chain couples TRBV25-1 to TRBJ2-3; 9 bases align to TRBD1. The CDR3 contains 18 residues. The trim removed 5 bases at V and 4 bases at J, leaving 16 bases unmatched. Looked up from germline, CDR1 is MGHDK and CDR2 is SYGVNS. The CDR3 DNA reads TGTGCCAGCAGTCCGTTGCCGGGCGGACAGGGGATCGCAGATACGCAGTATTTT. Translating it yields CASSPLPGGQGIADTQYF.

The chain is built from TRBV7-2 and TRBJ2-4; D possibly corresponds to TRBD1 (5 bases). Trimming stripped 4 bases from V and 6 bases from J, with 10 bases between. The CDR3 is made up of 13 amino acids. From germline, CDR1 is SGHTA and CDR2 FQGNSA. The chain's CDR3 is CASSSSQGNIQYF. The CDR3 nucleotides are TGTGCCAGCAGCTCCAGCCAGGGAAACATTCAGTACTTC. Together with reference TRBV7-2 and TRBJ2-4, the CDR3 gives the full variable domain: GAGVSQSPSNKVTEKGKDVELRCDPISGHTALYWYRQSLGQGLEFLIYFQGNSAPDKSGLPSDRFSAERTGGSVSTLTIQRTQQEDSAVYLCASSSSQGNIQYFGAGTRLSVL.

The V and J genes are TRBV6-6 and TRBJ1-5; 9 positions agree with TRBD1. CDR1 is MNHNY and CDR2 is SVGAGI in the germline V gene (reference sequence). The CDR3 extends over 16 amino acids. The ends lost 5 bases at V and 4 bases at J; junction bases unmatched: 9. CDR3 sequence (DNA): TGTGCCAGCAGTCCCCGGGACAGGGTAGGGAATCAGCCCCAGCATTTT. This codes for CASSPRDRVGNQPQHF.